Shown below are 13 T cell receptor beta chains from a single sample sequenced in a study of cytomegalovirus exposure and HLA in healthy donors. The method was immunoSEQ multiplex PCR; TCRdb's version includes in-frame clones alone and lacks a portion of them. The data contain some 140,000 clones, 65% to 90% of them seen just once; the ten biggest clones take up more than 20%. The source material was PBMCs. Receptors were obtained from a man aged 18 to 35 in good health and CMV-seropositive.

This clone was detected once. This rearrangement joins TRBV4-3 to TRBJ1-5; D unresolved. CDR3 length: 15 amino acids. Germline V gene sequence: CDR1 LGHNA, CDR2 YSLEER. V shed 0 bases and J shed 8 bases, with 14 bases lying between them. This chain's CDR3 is CASSQDRGSGEPQHF. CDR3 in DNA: TGCGCCAGCAGCCAAGATAGAGGGTCAGGCGAGCCCCAGCATTTT.

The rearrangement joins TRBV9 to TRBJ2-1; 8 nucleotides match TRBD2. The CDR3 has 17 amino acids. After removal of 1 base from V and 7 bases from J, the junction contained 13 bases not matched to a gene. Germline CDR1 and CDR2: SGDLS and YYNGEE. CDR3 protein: CASSVRPGGQVYNEQFF. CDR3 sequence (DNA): TGTGCCAGCAGCGTACGACCGGGAGGGCAGGTCTATAATGAGCAGTTCTTC.

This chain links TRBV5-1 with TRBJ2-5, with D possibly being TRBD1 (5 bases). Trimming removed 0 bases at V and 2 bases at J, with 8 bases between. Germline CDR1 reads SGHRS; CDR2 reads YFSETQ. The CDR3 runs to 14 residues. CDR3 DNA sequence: TGCGCCAGCAGCTTGGGGGGCACACAAGAGACCCAGTACTTC. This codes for CASSLGGTQETQYF.

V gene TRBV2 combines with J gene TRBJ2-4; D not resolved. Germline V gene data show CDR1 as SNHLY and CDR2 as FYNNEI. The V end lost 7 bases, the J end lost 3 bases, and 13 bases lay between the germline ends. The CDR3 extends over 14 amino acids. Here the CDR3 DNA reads TGTGCCAGCACCCTACCGGGTATCAAAAACATTCAGTACTTC. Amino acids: CASTLPGIKNIQYF.

The CDR3 here is CASSSMTGSGRVLTF. DNA for the CDR3: TGCGCCAGCAGCTCGATGACAGGTTCTGGTCGCGTCCTGACTTTC. The chain has TRBV5-1 and TRBJ2-6; D may be TRBD1 (6 bases). The CDR3 runs to 15 residues. V shed 3 bases and J shed 12 bases, with 19 bases lying between them. Germline V lookup: CDR1 SGHRS, CDR2 YFSETQ.

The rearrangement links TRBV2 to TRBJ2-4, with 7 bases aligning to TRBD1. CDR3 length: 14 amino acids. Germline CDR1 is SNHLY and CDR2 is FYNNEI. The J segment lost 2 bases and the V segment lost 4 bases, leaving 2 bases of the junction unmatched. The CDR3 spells CASSGQGPKNIQYF. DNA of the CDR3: TGTGCCAGCAGTGGACAGGGTCCCAAAAACATTCAGTACTTC.

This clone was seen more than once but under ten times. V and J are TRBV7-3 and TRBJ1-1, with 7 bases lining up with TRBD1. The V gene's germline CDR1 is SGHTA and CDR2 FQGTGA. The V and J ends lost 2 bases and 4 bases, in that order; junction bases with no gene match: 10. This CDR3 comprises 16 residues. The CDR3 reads CASSLDPQGLATEAFF. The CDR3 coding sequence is TGTGCCAGCAGCTTAGATCCACAGGGGTTGGCCACTGAAGCTTTCTTT. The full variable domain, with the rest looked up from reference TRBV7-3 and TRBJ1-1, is GAGVSQTPSNKVTEKGKYVELRCDPISGHTALYWYRQSLGQGPEFLIYFQGTGAADDSGLPNDRFFAVRPEGSVSTLKIQRTERGDSAVYLCASSLDPQGLATEAFFGQGTRLTVV.

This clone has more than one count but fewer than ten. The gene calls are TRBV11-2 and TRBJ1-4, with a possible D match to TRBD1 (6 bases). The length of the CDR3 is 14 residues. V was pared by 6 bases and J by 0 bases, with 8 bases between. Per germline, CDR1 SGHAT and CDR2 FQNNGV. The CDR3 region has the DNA TGTGCCAGCAGGCGGACAGCAACTAATGAAAAACTGTTTTTT. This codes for CASRRTATNEKLFF.

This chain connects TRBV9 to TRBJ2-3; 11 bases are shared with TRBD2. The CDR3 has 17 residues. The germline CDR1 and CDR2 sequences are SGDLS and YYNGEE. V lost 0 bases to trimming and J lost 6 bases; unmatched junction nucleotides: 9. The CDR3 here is CASSVGASGGHGDTQYF. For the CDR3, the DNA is TGTGCCAGCAGCGTAGGGGCTAGCGGGGGGCACGGGGATACGCAGTATTTT.

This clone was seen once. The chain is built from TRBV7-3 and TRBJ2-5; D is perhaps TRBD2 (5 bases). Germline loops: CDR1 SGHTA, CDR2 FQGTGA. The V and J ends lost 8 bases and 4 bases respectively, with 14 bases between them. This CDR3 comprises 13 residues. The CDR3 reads CASGSGSGETQYF. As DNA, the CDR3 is TGTGCCAGCGGTTCGGGGTCGGGAGAGACCCAGTACTTC.

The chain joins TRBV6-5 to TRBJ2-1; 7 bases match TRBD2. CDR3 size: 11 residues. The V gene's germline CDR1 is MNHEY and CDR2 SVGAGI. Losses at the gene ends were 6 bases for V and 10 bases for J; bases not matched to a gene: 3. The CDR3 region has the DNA TGTGCCAGCAGCCAAGCGGGAGAGCAGTTCTTC. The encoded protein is CASSQAGEQFF.

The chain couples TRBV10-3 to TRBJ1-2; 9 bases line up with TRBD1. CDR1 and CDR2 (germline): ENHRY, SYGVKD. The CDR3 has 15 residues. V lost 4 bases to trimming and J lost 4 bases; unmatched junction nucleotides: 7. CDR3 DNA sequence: TGTGCCATCAGTGCGGGACAGGGCGCGTCCTATGGCTACACCTTC. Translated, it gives CAISAGQGASYGYTF.

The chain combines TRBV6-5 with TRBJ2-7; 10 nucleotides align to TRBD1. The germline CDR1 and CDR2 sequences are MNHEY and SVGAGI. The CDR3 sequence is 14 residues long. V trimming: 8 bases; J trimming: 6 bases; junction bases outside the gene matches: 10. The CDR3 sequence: CASVPGQGYREQYF. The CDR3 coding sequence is TGTGCCAGCGTTCCGGGACAGGGGTACCGCGAGCAGTACTTC.